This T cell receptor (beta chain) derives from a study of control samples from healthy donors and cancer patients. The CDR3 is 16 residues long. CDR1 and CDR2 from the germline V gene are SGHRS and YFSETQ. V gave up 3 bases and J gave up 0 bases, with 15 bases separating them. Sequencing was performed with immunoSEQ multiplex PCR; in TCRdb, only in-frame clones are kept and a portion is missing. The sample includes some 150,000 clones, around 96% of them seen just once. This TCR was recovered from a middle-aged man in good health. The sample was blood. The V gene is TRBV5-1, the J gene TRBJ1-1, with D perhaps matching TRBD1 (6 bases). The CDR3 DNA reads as TGCGCCAGCAGCTCCAGGACAGATTTCATGAACACTGAAGCTTTCTTT. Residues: CASSSRTDFMNTEAFF.